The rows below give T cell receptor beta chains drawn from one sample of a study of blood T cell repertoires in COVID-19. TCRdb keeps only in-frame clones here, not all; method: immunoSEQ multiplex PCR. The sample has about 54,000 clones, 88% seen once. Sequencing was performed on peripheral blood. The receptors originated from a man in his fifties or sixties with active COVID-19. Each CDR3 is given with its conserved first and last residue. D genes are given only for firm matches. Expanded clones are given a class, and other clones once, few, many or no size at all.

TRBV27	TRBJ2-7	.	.	CASSLSGARKEQYF	TGTGCCAGCAGTTTGTCAGGGGCGCGCAAAGAGCAGTACTTC
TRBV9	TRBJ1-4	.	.	CASSVVSGEKLFF	TGTGCCAGCAGCGTAGTGTCAGGTGAAAAACTGTTTTTT
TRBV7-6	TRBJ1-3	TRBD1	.	CASSKTRQGSGNTIYF	TGTGCCAGCAGCAAGACCCGACAGGGCTCTGGAAACACCATATATTTT
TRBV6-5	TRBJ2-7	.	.	CATRSALKYEQYF	TGTGCCACCCGTAGCGCGTTGAAGTACGAGCAGTACTTC
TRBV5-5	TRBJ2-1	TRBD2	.	CASSSRLAGGQNEQFF	TGTGCCAGCAGCTCCAGACTAGCGGGCGGCCAAAATGAGCAGTTCTTC
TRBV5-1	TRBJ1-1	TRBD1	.	CASSIQGASTEAFF	TGCGCCAGCAGCATACAGGGGGCCAGCACTGAAGCTTTCTTT
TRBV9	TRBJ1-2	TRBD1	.	CASSVATGASYGYTF	TGTGCCAGCAGCGTAGCGACAGGGGCCAGCTATGGCTACACCTTC
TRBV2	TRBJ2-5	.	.	CASSEIWGRETQYF	TGTGCCAGCAGTGAAATTTGGGGGCGGGAGACCCAGTACTTC
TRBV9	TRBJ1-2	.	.	CASSVDLQGYYGYTF	TGTGCCAGCAGCGTAGACCTCCAGGGCTACTATGGCTACACCTTC
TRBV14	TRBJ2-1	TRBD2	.	CASSPRTSGYNEQFF	TGTGCCAGCAGCCCCAGGACTAGCGGGTACAATGAGCAGTTCTTC
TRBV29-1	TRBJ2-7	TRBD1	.	CSARETGAYEQYF	TGCAGCGCAAGGGAGACAGGGGCCTACGAGCAGTACTTC
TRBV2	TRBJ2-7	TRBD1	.	CASRARQGSSYEQYF	TGTGCCAGCAGGGCCAGACAGGGGAGCTCCTACGAGCAGTACTTC
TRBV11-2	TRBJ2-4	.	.	CASSFEGVLAKNIQYF	TGTGCCAGCAGCTTCGAGGGAGTGCTAGCCAAAAACATTCAGTACTTC
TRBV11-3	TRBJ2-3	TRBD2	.	CASSLGLAGGADTQYF	TGTGCCAGCAGCTTAGGACTAGCGGGAGGGGCAGATACGCAGTATTTT
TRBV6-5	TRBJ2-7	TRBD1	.	CASSSDRGHEQYF	TGTGCCAGCAGCTCCGACAGGGGCCACGAGCAGTACTTC
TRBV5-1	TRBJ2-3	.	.	CASSIQGEGDTQYF	TGCGCCAGCAGCATACAGGGGGAGGGAGATACGCAGTATTTT
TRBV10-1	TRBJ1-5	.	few	CASRVPDRTSNQPQHF	TGCGCCAGCAGGGTACCAGACAGGACTAGCAATCAGCCCCAGCATTTT
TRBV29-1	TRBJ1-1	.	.	CSVGTHLNTEAFF	TGCAGCGTTGGTACACACCTGAACACTGAAGCTTTCTTT
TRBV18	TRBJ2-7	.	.	CASSPPEGYEQYF	TGTGCCAGCTCACCACCGGAGGGATACGAGCAGTACTTC
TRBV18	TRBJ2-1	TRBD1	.	CASSLGTGDYNEQFF	TGTGCCAGCTCACTCGGGACAGGAGACTACAATGAGCAGTTCTTC
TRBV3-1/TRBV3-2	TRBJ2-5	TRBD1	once	CASSDRGPETQYF	TGTGCCAGCAGTGACAGGGGCCCAGAGACCCAGTACTTC
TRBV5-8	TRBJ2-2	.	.	CASSLARGLETNTGELFF	TGTGCCAGCAGCTTGGCCCGAGGACTCGAAACGAACACCGGGGAGCTGTTTTTT
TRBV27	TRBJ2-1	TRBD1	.	CASSSWTGLGNNEQFF	TGTGCCAGCAGTTCCTGGACAGGGCTGGGAAACAATGAGCAGTTCTTC
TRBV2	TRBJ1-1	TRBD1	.	CASRVQGAITEAFF	TGTGCCAGCAGAGTACAGGGGGCGATCACTGAAGCTTTCTTT
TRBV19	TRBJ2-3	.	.	CASSIRTAPFSTDTQYF	TGTGCCAGTAGTATCAGGACAGCTCCTTTTAGCACAGATACGCAGTATTTT
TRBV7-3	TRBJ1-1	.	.	CASSSGGNTEAFF	TGTGCCAGCAGTTCCGGTGGGAACACTGAAGCTTTCTTT
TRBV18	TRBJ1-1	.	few	CASSPGAEAFF	TGTGCCAGCTCACCGGGCGCCGAAGCTTTCTTT
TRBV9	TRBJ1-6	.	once	CASNERDTLNSPLHF	TGTGCCAGCAATGAGAGGGACACCCTAAATTCACCCCTCCACTTT
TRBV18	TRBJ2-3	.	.	CASSPPSTDTQYF	TGTGCCAGCTCACCCCCAAGCACAGATACGCAGTATTTT
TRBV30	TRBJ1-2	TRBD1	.	CAWSVTGVDGYTF	TGTGCCTGGAGTGTGACAGGGGTGGACGGCTACACCTTC
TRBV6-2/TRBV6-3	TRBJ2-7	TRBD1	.	CASSYPGQGGEQYF	TGTGCCAGCAGTTACCCGGGACAGGGTGGCGAGCAGTACTTC
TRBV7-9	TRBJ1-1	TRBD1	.	CASGIQGVNTEAFF	TGTGCCAGCGGGATACAGGGGGTGAACACTGAAGCTTTCTTT
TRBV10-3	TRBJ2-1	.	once	CAITRDQYNEQFF	TGTGCCATCACCCGGGATCAGTACAATGAGCAGTTCTTC
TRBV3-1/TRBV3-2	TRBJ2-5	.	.	CASSRSTVRETQYF	TGTGCCAGCAGCCGCTCGACTGTCCGGGAGACCCAGTACTTC
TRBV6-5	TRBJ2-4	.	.	CASSRPDYAKNIQYF	TGTGCCAGCAGCCGCCCCGACTACGCCAAAAACATTCAGTACTTC
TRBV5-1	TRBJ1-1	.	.	CASSLVTANTEAFF	TGCGCCAGCAGCTTGGTGACAGCGAACACTGAAGCTTTCTTT
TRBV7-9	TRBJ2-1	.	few	CASSPRAVAYNEQFF	TGTGCCAGCAGTCCCCGGGCTGTAGCGTACAATGAGCAGTTCTTC
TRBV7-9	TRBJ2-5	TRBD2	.	CASSFVREGETQYF	TGTGCCAGCAGCTTCGTACGGGAGGGTGAGACCCAGTACTTC
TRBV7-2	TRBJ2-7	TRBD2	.	CASSPRHGTSGRNEQYF	TGTGCCAGCAGCCCCAGGCATGGGACTAGCGGGAGGAACGAGCAGTACTTC
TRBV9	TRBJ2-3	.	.	CASSAPPKAAKHRDTQYF	TGTGCCAGCAGCGCCCCGCCCAAAGCGGCTAAGCATAGAGATACGCAGTATTTT
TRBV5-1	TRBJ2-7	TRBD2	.	CASSLASGRDEQYF	TGCGCCAGCAGCTTGGCTAGCGGGAGAGACGAGCAGTACTTC
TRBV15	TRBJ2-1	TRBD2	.	CATSRVRLADNEQFF	TGTGCCACCAGCAGAGTGAGACTAGCGGACAATGAGCAGTTCTTC
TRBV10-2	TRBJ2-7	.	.	CASRGRIGGVYEQYF	TGCGCCAGCAGGGGACGGATCGGAGGGGTCTACGAGCAGTACTTC
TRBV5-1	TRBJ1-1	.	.	CASSLDSLNTEAFF	TGCGCCAGCAGCTTGGACAGCTTGAACACTGAAGCTTTCTTT
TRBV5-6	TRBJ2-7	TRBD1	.	CASSTGQGWYEQYF	TGTGCCAGCAGCACCGGACAGGGTTGGTACGAGCAGTACTTC
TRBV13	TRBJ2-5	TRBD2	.	CASSKSIQRGQETQYF	TGTGCCAGCAGCAAAAGCATCCAGCGGGGCCAAGAGACCCAGTACTTC
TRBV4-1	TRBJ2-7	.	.	CASSLNSASYEQYF	TGCGCCAGCAGCCTCAACAGTGCCTCCTACGAGCAGTACTTC
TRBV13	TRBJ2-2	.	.	CASSLLEIVGELFF	TGTGCCAGCAGCCTACTAGAAATTGTCGGGGAGCTGTTTTTT
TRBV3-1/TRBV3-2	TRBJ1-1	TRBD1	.	CASSPGGADTEAFF	TGTGCCAGCAGCCCAGGGGGCGCGGACACTGAAGCTTTCTTT
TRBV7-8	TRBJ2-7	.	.	CASSVQGHTYEQYF	TGTGCCAGCAGCGTCCAGGGGCACACCTACGAGCAGTACTTC